These 32 T cell receptor beta chains were all obtained from the same sample, sequenced in a study of T cells in Graves' hyperthyroidism and ophthalmopathy. Amplification yielded TCR beta CDR3 regions, with RNA transcripts as the source. Carried out on the TCR CDR3, a first-round RT-PCR used the HTBI primer set. TCRdb itself ran the multiplex PCR reads through MiXCR, one entry per CDR3 protein. The sample records hundreds of thousands of distinct CDR3 sequences, 18% being singletons. The source material was blood. The receptors here all came from a woman between 45 and 65 years old with Graves' hyperthyroidism that later progressed to Graves' ophthalmopathy.

J is TRBJ2-5 and V is TRBV9; the match to TRBD2 covers 8 bases. Germline V gives CDR1 SGDLS, CDR2 YYNGEE. The V and J ends lost 4 bases and 5 bases, in that order; junction bases with no gene match: 7. This CDR3 contains 14 residues. This chain's CDR3 is CASSPPTSVETQYF. CDR3 nucleotides: TGTGCCAGCAGCCCCCCGACTAGCGTGGAGACCCAGTACTTC.

CDR3 sequence: CSATGTGGGQPQHF. The CDR3, as DNA: TGCAGTGCTACAGGGACAGGGGGCGGGCAGCCCCAGCATTTT. The chain combines TRBV20-1 with TRBJ1-5; 12 nucleotides match TRBD1. After removal of 4 bases from V and 7 bases from J, the junction contained 5 bases not matched to a gene. Germline V gene data show CDR1 as DFQATT and CDR2 as SNEGSKA (reference sequence). The CDR3 has 14 residues.

This clonotype was seen repeatedly, ten times or more. V usage is TRBV7-9 and J usage is TRBJ2-3; a possible D gene is TRBD1 (6 bases). V was pared by 8 bases and J by 3 bases, with 15 bases between. Per the germline V gene, CDR1 is SEHNR and CDR2 is FQNEAQ (reference sequence). There are 14 residues in the CDR3. CDR3 protein: CASLMGAITDTQYF. The CDR3 coding sequence is TGTGCCAGCCTCATGGGGGCTATAACAGATACGCAGTATTTT. Full variable domain (remainder filled in from reference TRBV7-9 and TRBJ2-3): DTGVSQNPRHKITKRGQNVTFRCDPISEHNRLYWYRQTLGQGPEFLTYFQNEAQLEKSRLLSDRFSAERPKGSFSTLEIQRTEQGDSAMYLCASLMGAITDTQYFGPGTRLTVL.

The rearrangement uses TRBV20-1 and TRBJ2-1; maybe TRBD2 (5 bases). The CDR3 is made up of 12 amino acids. Trimming stripped 5 bases from V and 8 bases from J, with 13 bases between. Germline V CDR1 and CDR2: DFQATT, SNEGSKA (reference sequence). CDR3 in amino acids: CSAEGDGYEQFF. The CDR3 region has the DNA TGCAGTGCTGAGGGCGATGGGTATGAGCAGTTCTTC.

In this sample, this clonotype turned up many times. The V and J genes are TRBV5-1 and TRBJ2-2; D remains unclear. Germline CDR1 reads SGHRS; CDR2 reads YFSETQ. V dropped 0 bases and J dropped 0 bases, with 6 bases sitting between them. This CDR3 comprises 15 residues. For the CDR3, the DNA is TGCGCCAGCAGCTTGGTACGGACGAACACCGGGGAGCTGTTTTTT. Amino acids: CASSLVRTNTGELFF.

The chain recombines TRBV19 with TRBJ1-1; 8 nucleotides match TRBD1. This CDR3 region has 18 residues. The germline V gene encodes CDR1 LNHDA and CDR2 SQIVND (reference sequence). V lost 4 bases and J lost 0; bases outside the gene matches: 13. CDR3 bases: TGTGCCAGTAGTAAACCTCGGGACAGGAGGGGCATGAACACTGAAGCTTTCTTT. This translates into CASSKPRDRRGMNTEAFF.

This clonotype was observed once. J is TRBJ2-3 and V is TRBV6-5; 7 bases are a match to TRBD2. Germline CDR1 reads MNHEY; CDR2 reads SVGAGI. V was clipped by 4 bases and J by 3 bases; unmatched bases: 10. The CDR3 is 16 amino acids. CDR3 protein: CASSSSGGSGTDTQYF. CDR3 bases: TGTGCCAGCAGTTCCTCGGGGGGTTCCGGGACAGATACGCAGTATTTT.

This clonotype appeared many times. The chain couples TRBV6-1 to TRBJ2-1; D ambiguous. The V gene's germline CDR1 is MNHNS and CDR2 SASEGT. Trimming cost V 7 bases and J 4 bases, with 5 bases left between them. The CDR3 sequence is 11 residues long. The CDR3 region is CASTFYNEQFF. The CDR3 DNA is TGTGCCAGCACCTTTTACAATGAGCAGTTCTTC.

The sample holds many counts of this clonotype. J is TRBJ2-5 and V is TRBV6-1; 11 bases are shared with TRBD2. This CDR3 is 16 amino acids long. The V segment lost 6 bases and the J segment 1 base; nucleotides outside the gene matches: 7. The germline gives CDR1 MNHNS, CDR2 SASEGT. In DNA, the CDR3 is TGTGCCAGCAGCCCCTTGGGACTAGCGGTCCAAGAGACCCAGTACTTC. Protein sequence: CASSPLGLAVQETQYF.

This clonotype was detected ten times or more. This chain uses TRBV10-3 with TRBJ1-1; maybe TRBD1 (6 bases). V was clipped by 4 bases and J by 1 base, with 16 bases between them. CDR1 and CDR2 from the germline V gene are ENHRY and SYGVKD. The CDR3 is 16 residues long. This chain's CDR3 is CAISGGPGRGNTEAFF. CDR3 nucleotide sequence: TGTGCCATCAGTGGGGGGCCCGGACGGGGGAACACTGAAGCTTTCTTT.

The table lists this clonotype with a few counts. The chain joins TRBV12-3 or TRBV12-4 to TRBJ1-6; D is unclear. Trimming stripped 2 bases from V and 9 bases from J, with 11 bases between. This CDR3 spans 14 amino acids. The CDR3 DNA sequence: TGTGCCAGCAGTTTAAAAATCGGGGTTTCACCCCTCCACTTT. Translating gives CASSLKIGVSPLHF.

The chain combines TRBV24-1 with TRBJ2-2; weak D call: TRBD1 (6 bases). CDR1 KGHDR and CDR2 SFDVKD come from the germline V gene. Trimming took 4 bases from V and 0 from J, leaving 14 bases between them. The CDR3 length is 17 residues. CDR3 bases: TGTGCCACCAGTGACTCAGGGGCTGATTCGAACACCGGGGAGCTGTTTTTT. This gives the protein CATSDSGADSNTGELFF.

This clonotype was recorded many times. The J gene is TRBJ2-3, the V gene TRBV7-3; the D gene could be TRBD1 or TRBD2 (6 bases each). In germline, CDR1 is SGHTA, CDR2 FQGTGA. The CDR3 is 17 amino acids. The germline V and J ends were trimmed by 5 bases and 4 bases, with 22 bases remaining between them. Here the CDR3 reads CASSQLGLPRGADTQYF. CDR3 sequence (DNA): TGTGCCAGCAGCCAACTCGGACTCCCGAGGGGGGCAGATACGCAGTATTTT.

The chain has TRBV7-6 and TRBJ2-7, with 12 bases fitting TRBD2. The V gene's germline CDR1 is SGHVS and CDR2 FNYEAQ. CDR3 length equals 14 residues. J gave up 6 bases and V 4 bases, and 4 bases lay outside the gene matches. The CDR3 here is CASSSSGGAAEQYF. DNA of the CDR3: TGTGCCAGCAGCTCTAGCGGGGGGGCCGCCGAGCAGTACTTC.

DNA for the CDR3: TGTGCCAGCAGCTTCGATTTGGGGGGCGCAGACTATGGCTACACCTTC. It encodes CASSFDLGGADYGYTF. This rearrangement joins TRBV5-4 to TRBJ1-2; possible D gene TRBD1, 6 bases. CDR3 size: 16 residues. Germline loops: CDR1 SGHNT, CDR2 YYREEE (reference sequence). V shed 2 bases and J shed 3 bases, with 17 bases lying between them.

The rearrangement uses TRBV19 and TRBJ1-2; D is undetermined. Germline CDR1 is LNHDA and CDR2 is SQIVND (reference sequence). The CDR3 has 15 residues. V was pared by 4 bases and J by 6 bases, with 18 bases between. CDR3 sequence reads: CASSTLGMGRDGYTF. CDR3 nucleotides: TGTGCCAGTAGTACCCTTGGCATGGGCCGCGATGGCTACACCTTC.

This clonotype was observed a few times. The chain joins TRBV6-5 to TRBJ1-5, with 9 bases that match TRBD1. CDR1 is MNHEY, CDR2 SVGAGI, per germline. The CDR3 runs 15 residues. The V gene end was trimmed by 0 bases and the J gene end by 5 bases; junction bases not matched to a gene: 2. CDR3 residues: CASSYSDRGHQPQHF. The DNA of the CDR3 is TGTGCCAGCAGTTACTCGGACAGGGGACATCAGCCCCAGCATTTT.

V usage is TRBV28 and J usage is TRBJ2-7; a weak D match, TRBD1 (6 bases). Germline V gene sequence: CDR1 MDHEN, CDR2 SYDVKM. V lost 6 bases to trimming and J lost 3 bases, with 18 bases between them. CDR3 length: 15 residues. DNA of the CDR3: TGTGCCAGCAGCCCCCAGGGGCGAAGGCTCTACGAGCAGTACTTC. Its protein is CASSPQGRRLYEQYF.

This clonotype occurred a few times. One end of the junction does not line up with germline, which may come from a read error. V gene TRBV18 combines with J gene TRBJ1-1; weak D call: TRBD1 (5 bases). Germline V gives CDR1 KGHSH, CDR2 LQKENI. The CDR3 length is 15 residues. The CDR3 loop is CASSQGTGWSTEAFF. CDR3 DNA sequence: TGTGCCAGCTCACAGGGGACTGGGTGGAGCACTGAAGCCTTCTTT.

This clonotype has a count of ten or more. The rearrangement links TRBV12-3 or TRBV12-4 to TRBJ1-2, with D hard to call. V lost 7 bases, J lost 0 bases, and 15 bases lay in between. CDR3 size: 15 residues. CDR3 in DNA: TGTGCCAGCACCCGAGCGGGCGCGTCTAACTATGGCTACACCTTC. Residues: CASTRAGASNYGYTF.

The CDR3 sequence is CASSYCTGMEDEKLFF. Here the CDR3 DNA reads TGTGCCAGCAGTTACTGCACAGGGATGGAGGATGAAAAACTGTTTTTT. The chain employs TRBV6-7 and TRBJ1-4; perhaps TRBD1 as D (6 bases). TRBV6-7 falls under the ORF class, with uncertain function. The CDR3 runs 16 residues. V lost 1 base to trimming and J lost 6 bases, with 15 bases between them.

This chain's CDR3 is CASSREPLLSGANVLTF. The CDR3 DNA follows: TGCGCCAGCAGCCGGGAGCCCCTCCTCTCTGGGGCCAACGTCCTGACTTTC. V and J are TRBV4-1 and TRBJ2-6, with D tentatively TRBD2 (5 bases). The ends were cut back, 4 bases at V and 0 bases at J, with 13 bases in the middle. The length of the CDR3 is 17 residues. Per germline, CDR1 MGHRA and CDR2 YSYEKL.

V gene TRBV28 combines with J gene TRBJ1-2; TRBD1 agrees at 9 bases. With V trimmed by 5 bases and J by 6 bases, 7 bases remained unmatched. CDR3 length equals 14 residues. Germline CDR1 MDHEN, CDR2 SYDVKM. This chain's CDR3 is CASSAWTGEDGYTF. The CDR3, as DNA: TGTGCCAGCAGTGCCTGGACAGGGGAGGATGGCTACACCTTC.

Only a few counts were recorded for this clonotype. The rearrangement links TRBV20-1 to TRBJ2-5; 11 bases are a match to TRBD2. Unmatched junction bases numbered 10, after V lost 5 bases and J lost 2 bases. There are 16 residues in the CDR3. Germline CDR1 is DFQATT and CDR2 is SNEGSKA (reference sequence). CDR3 in amino acids: CSADTIAGGLQETQYF. The DNA for the CDR3 is TGCAGTGCTGACACGATAGCGGGGGGGCTACAAGAGACCCAGTACTTC.

This clonotype has only a few counts. V gene TRBV20-1 combines with J gene TRBJ1-2, with D possibly being TRBD1 (5 bases). CDR1 DFQATT and CDR2 SNEGSKA come from the germline V gene (reference sequence). V dropped 6 bases and J dropped 4 bases, with 15 bases sitting between them. The CDR3 is 13 residues long. The CDR3 spells CSAVTGGSYGYTF. In nucleotides, the CDR3 is TGCAGTGCCGTCACCGGGGGTTCCTATGGCTACACCTTC.

This clonotype was counted a few times. V is TRBV29-1 and J is TRBJ2-5; TRBD2 aligns across 7 bases. Trimming removed 4 bases from V and 4 bases from J; junction bases left unmatched: 6. The germline V gene has CDR1 SQVTM and CDR2 ANQGSEA. This CDR3 is built from 13 residues. The CDR3 spells CSVGTGEGETQYF. The CDR3 nucleotides read TGCAGCGTTGGAACGGGGGAGGGAGAGACCCAGTACTTC.

The chain combines TRBV15 with TRBJ1-1; D is ambiguous. The V and J ends lost 0 bases and 0 bases respectively, with 11 bases between them. Germline CDR1 is LNHNV and CDR2 is YYDKDF (reference sequence). This CDR3 spans 16 amino acids. CDR3 region: CATSRDRATMNTEAFF. The CDR3, as DNA: TGTGCCACCAGCAGAGATCGGGCTACGATGAACACTGAAGCTTTCTTT.

This clonotype appeared a few times. This chain joins TRBV11-2 and TRBJ1-4, with 9 bases identical to TRBD1. The CDR3 runs 15 residues. Germline CDR1 is SGHAT and CDR2 is FQNNGV. V was clipped by 0 bases and J by 11 bases; unmatched bases: 7. The CDR3: CASSLDWGTGWKLFF. The CDR3 DNA sequence: TGTGCCAGCAGCTTAGATTGGGGGACAGGGTGGAAACTGTTTTTT.

This clonotype was counted at least ten times. This chain joins TRBV27 and TRBJ2-5; 16 bases match TRBD2. J gave up 7 bases and V 5 bases, and 16 bases lay outside the gene matches. The CDR3 length is 19 residues. Germline V gene data show CDR1 as MNHEY and CDR2 as SMNVEV (reference sequence). The DNA of the CDR3 is TGTGCCAGCAGTCCATTACCGGGACTAGCGGGGGGGCAAGACCGGACCCAGTACTTC. Protein: CASSPLPGLAGGQDRTQYF.

Regarding this clonotype: A read error may account for a junction end that differs from germline. V and J are TRBV10-3 and TRBJ1-1, with a possible D match to TRBD1 (6 bases). CDR1 is ENHRY, CDR2 SYGVKD, per germline. This CDR3 has 15 amino acids. CDR3 in DNA: TGCGCCACCCAACCCCCGACAGGTCCGCACACTGAAGCTTTCTTT. Protein: CATQPPTGPHTEAFF.

V usage is TRBV7-9 and J usage is TRBJ2-1, with TRBD1 identical over 11 bases. CDR3 length: 16 residues. Germline V gives CDR1 SEHNR, CDR2 FQNEAQ (reference sequence). V lost 5 bases and J lost 6; bases outside the gene matches: 9. CDR3 coding DNA: TGTGCCAGCAGCCATAAGGACAGGGGGCTTTCCAATGAGCAGTTCTTC. Encoded protein: CASSHKDRGLSNEQFF.

This clonotype has a handful of counts. V is TRBV6-1 and J is TRBJ2-2; D is ambiguous. V gave up 7 bases and J gave up 5 bases, with 11 bases separating them. Germline V lookup: CDR1 MNHNS, CDR2 SASEGT. The CDR3 sequence is 13 residues long. The CDR3 region is CASTQDKTGELFF. The CDR3 DNA reads TGTGCCAGCACGCAGGATAAGACCGGGGAGCTGTTTTTT.